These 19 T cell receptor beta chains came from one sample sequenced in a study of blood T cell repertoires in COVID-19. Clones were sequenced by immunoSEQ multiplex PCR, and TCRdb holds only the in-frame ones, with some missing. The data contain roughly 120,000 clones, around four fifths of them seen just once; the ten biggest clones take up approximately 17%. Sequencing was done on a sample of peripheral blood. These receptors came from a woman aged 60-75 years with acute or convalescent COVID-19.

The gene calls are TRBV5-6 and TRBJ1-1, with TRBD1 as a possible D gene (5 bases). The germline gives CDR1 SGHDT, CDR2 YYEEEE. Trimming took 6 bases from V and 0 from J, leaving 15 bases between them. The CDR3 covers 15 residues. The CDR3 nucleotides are TGTGCCAGCACCGGCGGGACGGATATGAACACTGAAGCTTTCTTT. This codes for CASTGGTDMNTEAFF. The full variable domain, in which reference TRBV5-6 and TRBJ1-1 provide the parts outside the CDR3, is DAGVTQSPTHLIKTRGQQVTLRCSPKSGHDTVSWYQQALGQGPQFIFQYYEEEERQRGNFPDRFSGHQFPNYSSELNVNALLLGDSALYLCASTGGTDMNTEAFFGQGTRLTVV.

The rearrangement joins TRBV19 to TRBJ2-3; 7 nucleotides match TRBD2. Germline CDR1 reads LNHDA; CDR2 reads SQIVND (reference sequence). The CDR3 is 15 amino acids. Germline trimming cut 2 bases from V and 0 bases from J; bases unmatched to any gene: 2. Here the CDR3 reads CASSIMGGSTDTQYF. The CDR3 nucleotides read TGTGCCAGTAGTATAATGGGGGGGAGCACAGATACGCAGTATTTT.

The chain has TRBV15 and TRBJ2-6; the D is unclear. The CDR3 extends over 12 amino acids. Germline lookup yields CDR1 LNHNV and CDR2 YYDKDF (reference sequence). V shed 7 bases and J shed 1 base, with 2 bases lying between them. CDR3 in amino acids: CATTSGANVLTF. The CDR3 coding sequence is TGTGCCACCACGTCTGGGGCCAACGTCCTGACTTTC. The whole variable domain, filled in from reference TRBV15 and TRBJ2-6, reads DAMVIQNPRYQVTQFGKPVTLSCSQTLNHNVMYWYQQKSSQAPKLLFHYYDKDFNNEADTPDNFQSRRPNTSFCFLDIRSPGLGDTAMYLCATTSGANVLTFGAGSRLTVL.

CDR3 DNA sequence: TGTGCCAGCAGCCGCTCGGGGGGCAATTACAATGAGCAGTTCTTC. Residues: CASSRSGGNYNEQFF. This chain joins TRBV28 and TRBJ2-1; the D gene is possibly TRBD2 (7 bases). From germline, CDR1 is MDHEN and CDR2 SYDVKM. CDR3 length equals 15 residues. V was shortened by 6 bases and J by 4 bases, with 16 bases between the two germline ends.

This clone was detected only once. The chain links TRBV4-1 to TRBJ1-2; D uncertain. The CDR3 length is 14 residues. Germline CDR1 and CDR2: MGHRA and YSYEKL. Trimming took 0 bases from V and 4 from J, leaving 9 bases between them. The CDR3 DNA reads TGCGCCAGCAGCCAAGACGTACAGTTCTATGGCTACACCTTC. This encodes CASSQDVQFYGYTF.

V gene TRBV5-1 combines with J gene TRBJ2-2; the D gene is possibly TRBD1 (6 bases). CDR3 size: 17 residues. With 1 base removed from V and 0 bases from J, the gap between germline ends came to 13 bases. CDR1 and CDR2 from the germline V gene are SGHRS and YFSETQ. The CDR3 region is CASSLRAGTTNTGELFF. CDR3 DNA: TGCGCCAGCAGCTTGCGGGCCGGGACAACGAACACCGGGGAGCTGTTTTTT.

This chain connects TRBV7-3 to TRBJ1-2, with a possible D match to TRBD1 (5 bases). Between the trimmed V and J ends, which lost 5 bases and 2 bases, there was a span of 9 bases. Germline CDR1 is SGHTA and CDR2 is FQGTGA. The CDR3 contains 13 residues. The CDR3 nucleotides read TGTGCCAGCAGCCGCGACAGCAACTATGGCTACACCTTC. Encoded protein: CASSRDSNYGYTF.

The CDR3 DNA reads TGTGCCAGCAGTCTGCCCGGGAGCTCCGGGGGCTACACCTTC. It translates to CASSLPGSSGGYTF. The chain is built from TRBV28 and TRBJ1-2; no clear D gene. CDR1 and CDR2 from the germline V gene are MDHEN and SYDVKM. Trimming removed 5 bases from V and 8 bases from J, with 18 bases in between. The CDR3 contains 14 residues.

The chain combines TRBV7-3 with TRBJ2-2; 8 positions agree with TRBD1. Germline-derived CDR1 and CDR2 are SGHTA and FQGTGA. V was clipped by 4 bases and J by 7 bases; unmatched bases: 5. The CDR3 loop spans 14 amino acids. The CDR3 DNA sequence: TGTGCCAGCAGCTCGTACAGGGGGAGCGGGGAGCTGTTTTTT. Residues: CASSSYRGSGELFF.

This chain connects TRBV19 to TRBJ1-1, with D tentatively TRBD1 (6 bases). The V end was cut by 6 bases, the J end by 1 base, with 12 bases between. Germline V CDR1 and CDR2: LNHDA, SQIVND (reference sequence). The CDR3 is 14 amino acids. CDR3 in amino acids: CASREGGRNTEAFF. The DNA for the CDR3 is TGTGCCAGTAGGGAGGGGGGGCGGAACACTGAAGCTTTCTTT.

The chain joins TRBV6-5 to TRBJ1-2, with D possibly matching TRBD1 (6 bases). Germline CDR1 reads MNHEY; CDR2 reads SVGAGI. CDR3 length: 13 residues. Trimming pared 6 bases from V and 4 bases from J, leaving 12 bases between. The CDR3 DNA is TGTGCCAGCAGCCGAACAGGGACCTATGGCTACACCTTC. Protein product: CASSRTGTYGYTF.

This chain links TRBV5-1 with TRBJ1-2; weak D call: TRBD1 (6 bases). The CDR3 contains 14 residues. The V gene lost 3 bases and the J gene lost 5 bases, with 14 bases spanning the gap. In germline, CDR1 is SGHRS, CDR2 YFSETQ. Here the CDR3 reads CASSSRGIEYGYTF. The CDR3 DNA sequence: TGCGCCAGCAGCTCGAGGGGGATCGAGTATGGCTACACCTTC.

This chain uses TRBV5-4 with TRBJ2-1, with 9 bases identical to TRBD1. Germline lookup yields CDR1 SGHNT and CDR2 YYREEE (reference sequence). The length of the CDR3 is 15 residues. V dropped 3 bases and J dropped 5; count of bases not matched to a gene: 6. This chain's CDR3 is CASSSTGQGHNEQFF. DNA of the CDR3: TGTGCCAGCAGCTCCACGGGACAGGGTCACAATGAGCAGTTCTTC. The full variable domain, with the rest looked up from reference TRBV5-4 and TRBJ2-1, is ETGVTQSPTHLIKTRGQQVTLRCSSQSGHNTVSWYQQALGQGPQFIFQYYREEENGRGNFPPRFSGLQFPNYSSELNVNALELDDSALYLCASSSTGQGHNEQFFGPGTRLTVL.

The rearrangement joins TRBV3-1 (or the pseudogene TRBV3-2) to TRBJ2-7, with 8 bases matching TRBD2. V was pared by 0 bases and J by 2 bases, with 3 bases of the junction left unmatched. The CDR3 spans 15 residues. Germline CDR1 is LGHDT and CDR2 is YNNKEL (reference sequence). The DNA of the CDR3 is TGTGCCAGCAGCCAAGATCCGGGGGGGACCTACGAGCAGTACTTC. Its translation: CASSQDPGGTYEQYF.

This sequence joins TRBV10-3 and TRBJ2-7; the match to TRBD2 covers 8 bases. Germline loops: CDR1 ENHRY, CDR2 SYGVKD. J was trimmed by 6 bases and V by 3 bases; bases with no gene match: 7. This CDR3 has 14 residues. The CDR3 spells CAISERGGAGEQYF. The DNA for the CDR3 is TGTGCCATCAGTGAACGGGGGGGAGCCGGCGAGCAGTACTTC.

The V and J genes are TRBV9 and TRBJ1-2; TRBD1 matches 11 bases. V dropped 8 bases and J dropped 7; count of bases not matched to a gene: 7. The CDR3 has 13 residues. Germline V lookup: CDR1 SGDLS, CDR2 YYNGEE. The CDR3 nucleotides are TGTGCCAGTGATCCGGGACAGGGGGTTGGCTACACCTTC. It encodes CASDPGQGVGYTF.

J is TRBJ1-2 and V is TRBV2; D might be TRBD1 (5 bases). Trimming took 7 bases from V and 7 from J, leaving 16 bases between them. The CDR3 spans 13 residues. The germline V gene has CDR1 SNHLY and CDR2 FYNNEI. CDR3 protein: CASNGDGQLGYTF. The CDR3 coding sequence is TGTGCCAGCAACGGTGACGGACAACTTGGCTACACCTTC.

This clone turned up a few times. CDR3 sequence reads: CASSQKGGKRRDTQYF. As DNA, the CDR3 is TGTGCCAGCAGCCAAAAAGGGGGTAAACGTAGGGATACGCAGTATTTT. This sequence joins TRBV3-1 (or the pseudogene TRBV3-2) and TRBJ2-3, with D perhaps matching TRBD1 (6 bases). V lost 2 bases, J lost 6 bases, and 18 bases lay in between. In germline, CDR1 is LGHDT, CDR2 YNNKEL (reference sequence). The CDR3 is 16 residues long.

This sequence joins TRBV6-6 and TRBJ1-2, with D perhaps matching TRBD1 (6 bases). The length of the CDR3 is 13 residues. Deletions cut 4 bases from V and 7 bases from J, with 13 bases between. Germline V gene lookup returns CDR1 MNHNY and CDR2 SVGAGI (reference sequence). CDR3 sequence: CASSSTGFGGYTF. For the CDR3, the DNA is TGTGCCAGCAGTTCCACAGGGTTTGGTGGCTACACCTTC.